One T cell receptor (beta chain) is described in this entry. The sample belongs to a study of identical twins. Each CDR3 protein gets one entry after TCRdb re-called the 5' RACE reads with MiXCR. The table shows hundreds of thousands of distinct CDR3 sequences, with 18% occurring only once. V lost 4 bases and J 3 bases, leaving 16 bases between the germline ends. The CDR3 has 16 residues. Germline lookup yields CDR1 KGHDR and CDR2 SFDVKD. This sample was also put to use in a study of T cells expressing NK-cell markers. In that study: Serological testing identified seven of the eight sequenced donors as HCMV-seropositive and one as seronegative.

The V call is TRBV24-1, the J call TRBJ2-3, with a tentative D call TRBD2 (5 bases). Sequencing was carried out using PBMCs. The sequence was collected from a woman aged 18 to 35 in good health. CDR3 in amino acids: CATSDPAYRRTDTQYF. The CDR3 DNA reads TGTGCCACCAGTGACCCGGCCTACCGGAGGACAGATACGCAGTATTTT.